This TCR beta chain was captured by sequencing in a study of T cell responses to AZD1222 COVID-19 vaccine. Trimming removed 4 bases at V and 5 bases at J, with 12 bases between. CDR3 length: 13 residues. CDR1 and CDR2 from the germline V gene are SGHRS and YFSETQ. A single count supports this clone. Its target is unknown. Study results and limitations: Dominant at 160-218 and 743-854, vaccine-associated CD4 TCRs also spanned spike. Only after the peak T cell response were repertoires sampled. White British ancestry dominated among donors, who included more females, and clonal diversity was possibly underestimated.

This table comes from immunoSEQ multiplex PCR, and its TCRdb copy is limited to in-frame clones, with some not included. The table lists around 130,000 clones, roughly 90% of them singletons. This TCR derives from an adult in good health. The chain has TRBV5-1 and TRBJ2-5; no clear D. The material was peripheral blood, obtained on day 0 of AZD1222 vaccination. CDR3 sequence (DNA): TGCGCCAGCAGCCTTTGGGCGCGGGAGACCCAGTACTTC. Protein: CASSLWARETQYF.